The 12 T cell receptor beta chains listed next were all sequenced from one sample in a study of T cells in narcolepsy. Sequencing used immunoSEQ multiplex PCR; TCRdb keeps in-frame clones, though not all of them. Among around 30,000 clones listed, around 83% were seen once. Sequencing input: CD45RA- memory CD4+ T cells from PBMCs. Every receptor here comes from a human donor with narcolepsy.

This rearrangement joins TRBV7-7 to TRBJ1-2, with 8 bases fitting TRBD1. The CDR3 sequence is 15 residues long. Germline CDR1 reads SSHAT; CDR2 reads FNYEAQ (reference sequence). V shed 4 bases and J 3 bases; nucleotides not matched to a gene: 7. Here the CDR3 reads CASSYGQGRDYGYTF. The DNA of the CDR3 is TGTGCCAGCAGCTATGGACAGGGACGGGACTATGGCTACACCTTC.

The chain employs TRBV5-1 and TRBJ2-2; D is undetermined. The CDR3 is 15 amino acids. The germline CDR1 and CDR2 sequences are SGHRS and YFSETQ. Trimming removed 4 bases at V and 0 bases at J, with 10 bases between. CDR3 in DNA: TGCGCCAGCAGCCCGGGCCTCGCGAACACCGGGGAGCTGTTTTTT. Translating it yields CASSPGLANTGELFF. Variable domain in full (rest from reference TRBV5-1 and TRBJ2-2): KAGVTQTPRYLIKTRGQQVTLSCSPISGHRSVSWYQQTPGQGLQFLFEYFSETQRNKGNFPGRFSGRQFSNSRSEMNVSTLELGDSALYLCASSPGLANTGELFFGEGSRLTVL.

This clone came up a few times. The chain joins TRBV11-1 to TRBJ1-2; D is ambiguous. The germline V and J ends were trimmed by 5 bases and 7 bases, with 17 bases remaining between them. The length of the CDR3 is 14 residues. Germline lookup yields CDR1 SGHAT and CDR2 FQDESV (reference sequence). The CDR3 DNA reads TGTGCCAGCAGCCGCCGCGAGGGTCGGGGTGGCTACACCTTC. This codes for CASSRREGRGGYTF.

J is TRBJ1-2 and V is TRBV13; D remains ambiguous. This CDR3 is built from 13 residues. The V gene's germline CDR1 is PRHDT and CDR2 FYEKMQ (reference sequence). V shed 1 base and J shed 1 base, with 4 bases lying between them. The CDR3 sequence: CASSLVGNYGYTF. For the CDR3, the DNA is TGTGCCAGCAGCTTAGTGGGTAACTATGGCTACACCTTC.

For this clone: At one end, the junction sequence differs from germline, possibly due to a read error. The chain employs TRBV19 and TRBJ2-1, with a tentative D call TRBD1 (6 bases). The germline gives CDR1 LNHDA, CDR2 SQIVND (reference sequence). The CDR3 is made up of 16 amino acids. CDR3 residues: CASSITRTVLYNEQLF. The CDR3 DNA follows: TGTGCCAGTAGTATAACAAGGACAGTACTATACAATGAGCAGCTCTTC.

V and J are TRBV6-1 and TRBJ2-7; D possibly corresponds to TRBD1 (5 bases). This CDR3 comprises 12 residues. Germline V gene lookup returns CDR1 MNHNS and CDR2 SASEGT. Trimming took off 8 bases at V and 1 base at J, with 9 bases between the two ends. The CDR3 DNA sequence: TGTGCCAGCGGGGCAGGTTCCTACGAGCAGTACTTC. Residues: CASGAGSYEQYF.

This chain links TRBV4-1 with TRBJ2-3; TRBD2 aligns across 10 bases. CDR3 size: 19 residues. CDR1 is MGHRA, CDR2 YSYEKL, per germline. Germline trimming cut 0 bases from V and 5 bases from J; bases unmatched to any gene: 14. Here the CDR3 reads CASSQDRPQAGGHIDTQYF. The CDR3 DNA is TGCGCCAGCAGCCAAGACCGACCCCAAGCGGGGGGGCACATAGATACGCAGTATTTT.

The CDR3 bases are TGCGCCAGCAGCCCAGGGACAGGGGACATATGGGGGGAGCTGTTTTTT. This translates into CASSPGTGDIWGELFF. This rearrangement joins TRBV4-3 to TRBJ2-2, with TRBD1 matching over 10 bases. With V trimmed by 4 bases and J by 8 bases, 10 bases remained unmatched. The V gene's germline CDR1 is LGHNA and CDR2 YSLEER. The CDR3 is 16 amino acids.

This CDR3 is CASASGGRAGELFF. Here the CDR3 DNA reads TGTGCCAGTGCTAGCGGGGGGCGGGCCGGGGAGCTGTTTTTT. V gene TRBV19 combines with J gene TRBJ2-2; TRBD2 matches 11 bases. From germline, CDR1 is LNHDA and CDR2 SQIVND (reference sequence). Trimming took 8 bases from V and 6 from J; bases not matched to a gene: 5. The CDR3 runs to 14 residues. Combining the CDR3 with reference TRBV19 and TRBJ2-2 gives the whole variable domain DGGITQSPKYLFRKEGQNVTLSCEQNLNHDAMYWYRQDPGQGLRLIYYSQIVNDFQKGDIAEGYSVSREKKESFPLTVTSAQKNPTAFYLCASASGGRAGELFFGEGSRLTVL.

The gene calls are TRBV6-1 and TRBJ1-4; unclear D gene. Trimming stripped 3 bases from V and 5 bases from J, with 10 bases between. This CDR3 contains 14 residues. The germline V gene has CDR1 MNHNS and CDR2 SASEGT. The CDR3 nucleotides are TGTGCCAGCAGTGAGATAGGAGGCAATGAAAAACTGTTTTTT. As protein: CASSEIGGNEKLFF.

For the CDR3, the DNA is TGTGCCAGCAGTGCCTCCTACTTCTCCTACGAGCAGTACTTC. This translates into CASSASYFSYEQYF. This chain connects TRBV6-1 to TRBJ2-7; D remains unclear. Trimming removed 4 bases from V and 0 bases from J, with 10 bases in between. CDR1 and CDR2 from the germline V gene are MNHNS and SASEGT. There are 14 residues in the CDR3.

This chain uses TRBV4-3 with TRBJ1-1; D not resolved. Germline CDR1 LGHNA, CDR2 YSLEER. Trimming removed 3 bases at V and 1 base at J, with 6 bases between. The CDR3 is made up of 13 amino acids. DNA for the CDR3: TGCGCCAGCAGCCAGGAGCGGAACACTGAAGCTTTCTTT. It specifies CASSQERNTEAFF.